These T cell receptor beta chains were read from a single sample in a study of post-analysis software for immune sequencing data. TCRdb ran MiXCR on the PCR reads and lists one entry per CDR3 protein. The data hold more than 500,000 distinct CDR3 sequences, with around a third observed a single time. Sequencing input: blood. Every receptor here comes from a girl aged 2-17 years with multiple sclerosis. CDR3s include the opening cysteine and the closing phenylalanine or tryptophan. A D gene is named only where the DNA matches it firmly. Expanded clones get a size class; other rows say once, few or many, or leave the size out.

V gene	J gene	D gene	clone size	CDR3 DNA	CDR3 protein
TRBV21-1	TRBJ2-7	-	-	TGTGCCAGCAGCAAAGAAAGGGGGGAAGTTCTGCGACTTAACTCCTACGAGCAGTACTTC	CASSKERGEVLRLNSYEQYF
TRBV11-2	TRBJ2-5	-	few	TGTGCCAGCAGCTTTGTACAGGGGAGGAGTGAGACCCAGTACTTC	CASSFVQGRSETQYF
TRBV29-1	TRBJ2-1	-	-	TGCAGCGTTTCAGGGAAATCCTACAATGAGCAGTTCTTC	CSVSGKSYNEQFF
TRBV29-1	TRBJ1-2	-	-	TGCAGCGTTACTAATGGAGGGGCCGCTGGCTACACCTTC	CSVTNGGAAGYTF
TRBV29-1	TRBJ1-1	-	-	TGCAGCGTTGAAGATCCGCGGGTTGGGACTGAAGCTTTCTTT	CSVEDPRVGTEAFF
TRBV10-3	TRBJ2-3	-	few	TGTGCCATCAGTGAGTCGAGGAATACGCAGTATTTT	CAISESRNTQYF
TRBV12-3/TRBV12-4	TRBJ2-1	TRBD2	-	TGTGCCAGCAGTGAACGGCGGGGGAATAACAATGAGCAGTTCTTC	CASSERRGNNNEQFF
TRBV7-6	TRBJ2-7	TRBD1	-	TGTGCCAGCAGCTTAGCCACCGGACAGGGCGAGCAGTACTTC	CASSLATGQGEQYF
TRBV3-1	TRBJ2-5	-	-	TGTGCCAGCAGCCAACACGGCCGGGAGACCCAGTACTTC	CASSQHGRETQYF
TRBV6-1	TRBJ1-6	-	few	TGTGCCAGCAGCGCTACTTCGAGGGAAGGAAATTCACCCCTCCACTTT	CASSATSREGNSPLHF
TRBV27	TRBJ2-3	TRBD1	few	TGTGCCAGCAGTCCCAGACAGGGGTCCGCAGATACGCAGTATTTT	CASSPRQGSADTQYF
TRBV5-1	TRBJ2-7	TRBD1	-	TGCGCCAGCAGCTTGTCGACAGGGGACCTCTACGAGCAGTACTTC	CASSLSTGDLYEQYF
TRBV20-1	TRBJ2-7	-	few	TGCAGTGCTAGAAACTCGGCAGGGTGGAACGAGCAGTACTTC	CSARNSAGWNEQYF
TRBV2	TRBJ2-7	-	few	TGTGCCAGCAGGTCAGCCCGAAGGTCCTACGAGCAGTACTTC	CASRSARRSYEQYF
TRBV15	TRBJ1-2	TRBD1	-	TGTGCCACCAGCAGTTCTGGGGACAGGGATGGCTACACCTTC	CATSSSGDRDGYTF
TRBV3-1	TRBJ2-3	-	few	TGTGCCAGCAGAGACGGACTCGGCACAGATACGCAGTATTTT	CASRDGLGTDTQYF
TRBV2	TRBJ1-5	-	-	TGTGCCAGCAGTGAGGAAGGGAATCAGCCCCAGCATTTT	CASSEEGNQPQHF